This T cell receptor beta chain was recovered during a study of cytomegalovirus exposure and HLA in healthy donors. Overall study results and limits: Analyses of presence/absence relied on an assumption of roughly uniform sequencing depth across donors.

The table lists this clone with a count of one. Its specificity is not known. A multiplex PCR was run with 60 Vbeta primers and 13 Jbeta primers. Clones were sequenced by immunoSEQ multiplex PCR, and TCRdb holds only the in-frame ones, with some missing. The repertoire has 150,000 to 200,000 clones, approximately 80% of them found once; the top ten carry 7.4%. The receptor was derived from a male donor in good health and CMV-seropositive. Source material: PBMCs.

The CDR3 is CASSLEDRGRNTIYF. CDR3 in DNA: TGTGCCAGCAGCTTAGAGGACAGGGGTCGAAACACCATATATTTT. The genes are TRBV7-2 and TRBJ1-3, with 9 nucleotides matching TRBD1. Germline V gene sequence: CDR1 SGHTA, CDR2 FQGNSA. The CDR3 has 15 amino acids. Trimming removed 1 base from V and 5 bases from J; junction bases left unmatched: 3. Combining the CDR3 with reference TRBV7-2 and TRBJ1-3 gives the whole variable domain GAGVSQSPSNKVTEKGKDVELRCDPISGHTALYWYRQSLGQGLEFLIYFQGNSAPDKSGLPSDRFSAERTGGSVSTLTIQRTQQEDSAVYLCASSLEDRGRNTIYFGEGSWLTVV.